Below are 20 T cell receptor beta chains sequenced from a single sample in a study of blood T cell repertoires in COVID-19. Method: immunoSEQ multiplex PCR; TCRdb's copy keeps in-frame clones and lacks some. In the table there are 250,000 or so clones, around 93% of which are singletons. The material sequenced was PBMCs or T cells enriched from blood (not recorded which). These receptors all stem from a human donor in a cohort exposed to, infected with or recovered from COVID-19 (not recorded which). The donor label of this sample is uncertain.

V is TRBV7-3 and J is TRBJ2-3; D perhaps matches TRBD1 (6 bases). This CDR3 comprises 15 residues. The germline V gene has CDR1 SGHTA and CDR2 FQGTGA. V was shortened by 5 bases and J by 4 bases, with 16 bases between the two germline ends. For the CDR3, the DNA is TGTGCCAGCAGCCCTACAGGACAGTTAGCAGATACGCAGTATTTT. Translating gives CASSPTGQLADTQYF. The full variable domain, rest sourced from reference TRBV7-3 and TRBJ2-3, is GAGVSQTPSNKVTEKGKYVELRCDPISGHTALYWYRQSLGQGPEFLIYFQGTGAADDSGLPNDRFFAVRPEGSVSTLKIQRTERGDSAVYLCASSPTGQLADTQYFGPGTRLTVL.

CDR3 region: CASSIDRAGTDTQYF. In nucleotides, the CDR3 is TGTGCCAGTAGTATAGATCGCGCTGGCACAGATACGCAGTATTTT. The chain has TRBV19 and TRBJ2-3; D unclear. From germline, CDR1 is LNHDA and CDR2 SQIVND (reference sequence). The V gene lost 0 bases and the J gene lost 1 base, with 8 bases spanning the gap. The CDR3 is made up of 15 amino acids.

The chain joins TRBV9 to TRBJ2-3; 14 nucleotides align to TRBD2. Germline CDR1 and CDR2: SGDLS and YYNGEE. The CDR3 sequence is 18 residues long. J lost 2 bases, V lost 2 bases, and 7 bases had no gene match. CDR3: CASSVLPGLAGATDTQYF. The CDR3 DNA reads TGTGCCAGCAGCGTGCTACCGGGACTAGCGGGGGCCACAGATACGCAGTATTTT.

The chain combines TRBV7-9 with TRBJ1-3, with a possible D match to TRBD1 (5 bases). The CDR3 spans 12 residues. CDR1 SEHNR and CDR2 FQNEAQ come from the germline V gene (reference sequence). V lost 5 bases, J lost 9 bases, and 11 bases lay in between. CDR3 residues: CASSKGQSTIYF. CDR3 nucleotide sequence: TGTGCCAGCAGCAAGGGGCAGTCCACCATATATTTT.

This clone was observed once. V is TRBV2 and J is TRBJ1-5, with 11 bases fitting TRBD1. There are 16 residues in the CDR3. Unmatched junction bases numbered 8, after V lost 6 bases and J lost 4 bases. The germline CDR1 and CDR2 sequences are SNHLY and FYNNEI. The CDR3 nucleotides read TGTGCCAGCAGGGCTCCGGGGACAGGGGGAAATCAGCCCCAGCATTTT. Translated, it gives CASRAPGTGGNQPQHF.

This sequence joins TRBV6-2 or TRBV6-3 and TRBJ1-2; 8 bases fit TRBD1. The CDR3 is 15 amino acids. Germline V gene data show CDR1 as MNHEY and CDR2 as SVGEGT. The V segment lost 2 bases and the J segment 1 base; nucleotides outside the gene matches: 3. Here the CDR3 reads CASSYVTGVNYGYTF. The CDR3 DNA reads TGTGCCAGCAGTTACGTGACAGGGGTTAACTATGGCTACACCTTC.

The DNA for the CDR3 is TGTGCCAGCAGCTCGCGGGGGCAGGCTAATGAAAAACTGTTTTTT. Translating it yields CASSSRGQANEKLFF. The chain is built from TRBV5-6 and TRBJ1-4; D might be TRBD1 (6 bases). Trimming left V 3 bases short and J 3 bases short, with 12 bases between. This CDR3 has 15 amino acids. From germline, CDR1 is SGHDT and CDR2 YYEEEE.

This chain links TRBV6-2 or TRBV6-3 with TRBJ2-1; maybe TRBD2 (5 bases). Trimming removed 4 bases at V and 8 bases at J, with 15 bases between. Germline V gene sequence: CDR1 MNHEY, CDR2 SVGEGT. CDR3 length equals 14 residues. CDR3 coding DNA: TGTGCCAGCAGTTTCCTAGCCCCCAGCGATGAGCAGTTCTTC. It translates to CASSFLAPSDEQFF.

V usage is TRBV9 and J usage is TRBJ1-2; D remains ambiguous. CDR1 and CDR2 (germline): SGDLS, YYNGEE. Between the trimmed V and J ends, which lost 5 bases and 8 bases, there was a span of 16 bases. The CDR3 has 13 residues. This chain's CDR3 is CASSGIGGYGYTF. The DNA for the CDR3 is TGTGCCAGCAGTGGCATTGGAGGGTACGGCTACACCTTC.

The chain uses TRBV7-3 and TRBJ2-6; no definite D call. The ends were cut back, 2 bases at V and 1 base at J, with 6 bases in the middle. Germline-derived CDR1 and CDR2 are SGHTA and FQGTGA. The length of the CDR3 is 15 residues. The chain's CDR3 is CASSLEPSGANVLTF. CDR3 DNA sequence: TGTGCCAGCAGCTTAGAGCCGTCTGGGGCCAACGTCCTGACTTTC.

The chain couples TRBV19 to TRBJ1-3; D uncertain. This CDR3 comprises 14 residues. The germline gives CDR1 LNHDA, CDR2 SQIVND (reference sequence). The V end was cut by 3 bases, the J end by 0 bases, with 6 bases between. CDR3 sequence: CASSIRSSGNTIYF. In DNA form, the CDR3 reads TGTGCCAGTAGTATCCGGAGCTCTGGAAACACCATATATTTT.

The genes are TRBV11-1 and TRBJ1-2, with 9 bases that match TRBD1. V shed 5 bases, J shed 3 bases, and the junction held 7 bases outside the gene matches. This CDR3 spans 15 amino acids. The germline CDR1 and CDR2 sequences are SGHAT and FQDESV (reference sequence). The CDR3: CASSHGDRAHYGYTF. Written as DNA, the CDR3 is TGTGCCAGCAGCCACGGGGACAGGGCCCACTATGGCTACACCTTC.

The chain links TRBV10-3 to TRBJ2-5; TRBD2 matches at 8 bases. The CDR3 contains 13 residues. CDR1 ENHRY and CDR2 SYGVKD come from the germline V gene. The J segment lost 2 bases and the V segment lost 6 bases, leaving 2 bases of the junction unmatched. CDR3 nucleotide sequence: TGTGCCATCAGGCGGGAGGTGCAAGAGACCCAGTACTTC. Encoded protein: CAIRREVQETQYF.

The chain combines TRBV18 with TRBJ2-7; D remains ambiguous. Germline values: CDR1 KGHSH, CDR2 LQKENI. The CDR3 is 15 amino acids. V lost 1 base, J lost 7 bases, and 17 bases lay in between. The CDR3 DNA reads TGTGCCAGCTCACCACAATCAGGTCCCACCTGGGAGCAGTACTTC. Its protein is CASSPQSGPTWEQYF. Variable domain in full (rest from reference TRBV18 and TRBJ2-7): NAGVMQNPRHLVRRRGQEARLRCSPMKGHSHVYWYRQLPEEGLKFMVYLQKENIIDESGMPKERFSAEFPKEGPSILRIQQVVRGDSAAYFCASSPQSGPTWEQYFGPGTRLTVT.

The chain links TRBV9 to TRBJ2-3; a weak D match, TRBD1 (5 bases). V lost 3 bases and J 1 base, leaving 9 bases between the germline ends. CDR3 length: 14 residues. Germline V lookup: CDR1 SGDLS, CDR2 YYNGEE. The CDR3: CASSAIGGTDTQYF. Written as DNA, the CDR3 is TGTGCCAGCAGCGCGATAGGGGGCACAGATACGCAGTATTTT. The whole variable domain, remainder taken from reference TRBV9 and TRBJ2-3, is DSGVTQTPKHLITATGQRVTLRCSPRSGDLSVYWYQQSLDQGLQFLIQYYNGEERAKGNILERFSAQQFPDLHSELNLSSLELGDSALYFCASSAIGGTDTQYFGPGTRLTVL.

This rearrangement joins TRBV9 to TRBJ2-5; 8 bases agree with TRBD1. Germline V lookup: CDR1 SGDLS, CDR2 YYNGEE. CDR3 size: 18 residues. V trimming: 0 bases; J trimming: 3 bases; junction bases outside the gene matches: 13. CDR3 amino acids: CASSVAVFLDRAKETQYF. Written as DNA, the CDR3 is TGTGCCAGCAGCGTAGCCGTCTTCTTGGACAGGGCCAAAGAGACCCAGTACTTC. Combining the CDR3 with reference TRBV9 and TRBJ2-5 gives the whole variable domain DSGVTQTPKHLITATGQRVTLRCSPRSGDLSVYWYQQSLDQGLQFLIQYYNGEERAKGNILERFSAQQFPDLHSELNLSSLELGDSALYFCASSVAVFLDRAKETQYFGPGTRLLVL.

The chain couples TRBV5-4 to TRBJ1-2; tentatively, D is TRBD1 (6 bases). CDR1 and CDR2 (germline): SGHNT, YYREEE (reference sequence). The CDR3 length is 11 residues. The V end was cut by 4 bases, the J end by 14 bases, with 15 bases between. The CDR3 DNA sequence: TGTGCCAGCAGCCGGGGGGACATCCGGACCTTC. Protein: CASSRGDIRTF.

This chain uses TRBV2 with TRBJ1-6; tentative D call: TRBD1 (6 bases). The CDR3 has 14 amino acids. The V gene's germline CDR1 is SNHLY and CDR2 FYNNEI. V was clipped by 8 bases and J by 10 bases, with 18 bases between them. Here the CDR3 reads CASQQGSEYSPLHF. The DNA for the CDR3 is TGTGCCAGCCAACAGGGAAGTGAGTACTCACCCCTCCACTTT.

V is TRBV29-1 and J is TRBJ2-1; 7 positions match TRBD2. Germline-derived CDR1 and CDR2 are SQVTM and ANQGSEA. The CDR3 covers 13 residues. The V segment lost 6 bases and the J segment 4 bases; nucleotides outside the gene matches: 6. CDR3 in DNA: TGCAGCGTACGGCTAGCGGTTTACAATGAGCAGTTCTTC. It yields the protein CSVRLAVYNEQFF.

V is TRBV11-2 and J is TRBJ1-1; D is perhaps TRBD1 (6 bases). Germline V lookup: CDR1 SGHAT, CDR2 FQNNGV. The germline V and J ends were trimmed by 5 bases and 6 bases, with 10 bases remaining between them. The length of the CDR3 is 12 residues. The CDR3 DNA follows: TGTGCCAGCAGCGGAGGACAGTCTGAAGCTTTCTTT. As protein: CASSGGQSEAFF.